Listed below are T cell receptor beta chains from one sample, sequenced in a study of T-cell reconstitution after alpha-beta-depleted transplantation in children. TCRdb passed the PCR reads through MiXCR, listing each CDR3 protein once. The data show hundreds of thousands of distinct CDR3 sequences, with approximately 13% seen just once and 2% to 2.5% held by the top ten. This material consisted of PBMCs, mostly from graft donor cells, taken 360 days after TCRalphabeta/CD19-depleted stem cell transplant. These receptors were taken from a male patient younger than 18 who had a stem cell transplant for acute myeloid leukemia, so the T cells may come from the graft donor. The CDR3 runs from the conserved cysteine through the conserved F or W. Fields, in order: J gene, clone size, D gene, V gene, CDR3 length, CDR3 protein, CDR3 DNA. A D gene is named only where the DNA matches it firmly. Clone size appears in some rows only: once, few, many, or a class for an expanded clone.

J gene: TRBJ2-7
clone size: few
D gene: TRBD2
V gene: TRBV11-2
CDR3 length: 14
CDR3 protein: CASSAETGGREQYF
CDR3 DNA: TGTGCCAGCAGCGCGGAAACGGGAGGGCGCGAGCAGTACTTC

J gene: TRBJ2-1
clone size: -
D gene: -
V gene: TRBV28
CDR3 length: 15
CDR3 protein: CASTKPGLQNNEQFF
CDR3 DNA: TGTGCCAGCACCAAACCGGGACTTCAAAACAATGAGCAGTTCTTC

J gene: TRBJ2-7
clone size: few
D gene: -
V gene: TRBV28
CDR3 length: 14
CDR3 protein: CASRTGYLPYEQYF
CDR3 DNA: TGTGCCAGCAGAACAGGGTACCTTCCCTACGAGCAGTACTTC

J gene: TRBJ2-3
clone size: few
D gene: TRBD2
V gene: TRBV28
CDR3 length: 18
CDR3 protein: CASSLPGLAGEARDTQYF
CDR3 DNA: TGTGCCAGCAGTTTACCGGGACTAGCGGGTGAAGCACGTGATACGCAGTATTTT

J gene: TRBJ2-7
clone size: many
D gene: -
V gene: TRBV18
CDR3 length: 15
CDR3 protein: CASSLARISSYEQYF
CDR3 DNA: TGTGCCAGCTCACTCGCCAGGATAAGCTCCTACGAGCAGTACTTC

J gene: TRBJ2-2
clone size: -
D gene: TRBD2
V gene: TRBV6-2/TRBV6-3
CDR3 length: 20
CDR3 protein: CASSYLAGEIGVRSTGELFF
CDR3 DNA: TGTGCCAGCAGTTACTTAGCGGGAGAGATCGGGGTTAGGAGCACCGGGGAGCTGTTTTTT

J gene: TRBJ2-7
clone size: few
D gene: TRBD2
V gene: TRBV7-2
CDR3 length: 17
CDR3 protein: CASSLRGLAGQWYEQYF
CDR3 DNA: TGTGCCAGCAGCCTACGCGGCCTAGCGGGACAATGGTACGAGCAGTACTTC

J gene: TRBJ2-7
clone size: many
D gene: -
V gene: TRBV18
CDR3 length: 17
CDR3 protein: CASSPPVWQGENYEQYF
CDR3 DNA: TGTGCCAGCTCACCACCAGTCTGGCAGGGCGAGAACTACGAGCAGTACTTC

J gene: TRBJ2-1
clone size: few
D gene: -
V gene: TRBV20-1
CDR3 length: 11
CDR3 protein: CSAREDWSQFF
CDR3 DNA: TGCAGTGCTAGAGAAGACTGGTCGCAGTTCTTC

J gene: TRBJ2-7
clone size: many
D gene: TRBD1
V gene: TRBV11-2
CDR3 length: 15
CDR3 protein: CASSFLFGTGIEQYF
CDR3 DNA: TGTGCCAGCAGCTTCTTGTTCGGGACAGGGATCGAGCAGTACTTC

J gene: TRBJ2-1
clone size: -
D gene: -
V gene: TRBV9
CDR3 length: 16
CDR3 protein: CASSVSGRPTYNEQFF
CDR3 DNA: TGTGCCAGCAGCGTATCGGGCCGGCCCACCTACAATGAGCAGTTCTTC

J gene: TRBJ2-3
clone size: few
D gene: -
V gene: TRBV29-1
CDR3 length: 14
CDR3 protein: CSVDGHRYTDTQYF
CDR3 DNA: TGCAGCGTTGATGGACACCGGTACACAGATACGCAGTATTTT

J gene: TRBJ2-3
clone size: -
D gene: -
V gene: TRBV29-1
CDR3 length: 15
CDR3 protein: CSVVLRWGRSDTQYF
CDR3 DNA: TGCAGCGTTGTTTTGAGATGGGGGAGATCAGATACGCAGTATTTT